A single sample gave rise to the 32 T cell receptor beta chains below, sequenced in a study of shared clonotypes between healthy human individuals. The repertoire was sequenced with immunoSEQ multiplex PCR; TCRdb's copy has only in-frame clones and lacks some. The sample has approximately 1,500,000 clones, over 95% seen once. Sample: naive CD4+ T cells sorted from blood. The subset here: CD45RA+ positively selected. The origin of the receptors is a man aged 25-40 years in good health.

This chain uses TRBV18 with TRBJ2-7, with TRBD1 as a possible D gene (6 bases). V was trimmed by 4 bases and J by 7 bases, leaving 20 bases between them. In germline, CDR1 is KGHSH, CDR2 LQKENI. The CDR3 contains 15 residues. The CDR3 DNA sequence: TGTGCCAGCTCACGCTCCCAGGGGATGTTCGGTGAGCAGTACTTC. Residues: CASSRSQGMFGEQYF. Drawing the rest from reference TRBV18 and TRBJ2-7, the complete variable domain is NAGVMQNPRHLVRRRGQEARLRCSPMKGHSHVYWYRQLPEEGLKFMVYLQKENIIDESGMPKERFSAEFPKEGPSILRIQQVVRGDSAAYFCASSRSQGMFGEQYFGPGTRLTVT.

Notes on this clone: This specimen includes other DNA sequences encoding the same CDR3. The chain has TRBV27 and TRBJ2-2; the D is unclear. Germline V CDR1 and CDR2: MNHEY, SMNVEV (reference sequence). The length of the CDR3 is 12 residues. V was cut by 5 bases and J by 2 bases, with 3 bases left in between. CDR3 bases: TGTGCCAGCAGTCTCAACACCGGGGAGCTGTTTTTT. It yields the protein CASSLNTGELFF.

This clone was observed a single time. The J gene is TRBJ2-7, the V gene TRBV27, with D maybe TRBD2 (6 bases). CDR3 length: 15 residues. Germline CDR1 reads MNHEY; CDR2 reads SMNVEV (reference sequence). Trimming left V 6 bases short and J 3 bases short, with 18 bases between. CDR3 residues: CASSPTTSPGYEQYF. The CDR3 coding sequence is TGTGCCAGCAGCCCCACTACTAGCCCCGGCTACGAGCAGTACTTC.

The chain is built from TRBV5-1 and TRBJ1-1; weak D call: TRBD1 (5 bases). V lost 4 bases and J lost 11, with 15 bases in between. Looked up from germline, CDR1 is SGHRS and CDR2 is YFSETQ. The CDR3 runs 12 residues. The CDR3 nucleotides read TGCGCCAGCAGCGGCACCAGGGTTCGGGCTTTCTTT. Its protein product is CASSGTRVRAFF.

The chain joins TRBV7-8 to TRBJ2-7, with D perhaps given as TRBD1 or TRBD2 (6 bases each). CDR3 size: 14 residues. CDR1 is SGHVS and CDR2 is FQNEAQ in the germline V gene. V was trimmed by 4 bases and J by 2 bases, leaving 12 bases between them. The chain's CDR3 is CASSSTGATYEQYF. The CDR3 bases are TGTGCCAGCAGCTCGACGGGGGCCACCTACGAGCAGTACTTC. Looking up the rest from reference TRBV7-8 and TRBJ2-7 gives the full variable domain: GAGVSQSPRYKVAKRGQDVALRCDPISGHVSLFWYQQALGQGPEFLTYFQNEAQLDKSGLPSDRFFAERPEGSVSTLKIQRTQQEDSAVYLCASSSTGATYEQYFGPGTRLTVT.

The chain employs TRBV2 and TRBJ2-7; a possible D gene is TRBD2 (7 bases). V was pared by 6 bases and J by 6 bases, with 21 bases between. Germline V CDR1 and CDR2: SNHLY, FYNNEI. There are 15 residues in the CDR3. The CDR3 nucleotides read TGTGCCAGCAGGTCTCGGGGGGCAGGGATCGGCGAGCAGTACTTC. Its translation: CASRSRGAGIGEQYF.

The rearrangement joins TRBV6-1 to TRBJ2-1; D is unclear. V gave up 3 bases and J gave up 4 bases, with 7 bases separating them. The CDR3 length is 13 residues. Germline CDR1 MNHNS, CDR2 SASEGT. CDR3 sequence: CASSDSGYNEQFF. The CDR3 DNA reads TGTGCCAGCAGTGACTCAGGTTACAATGAGCAGTTCTTC.

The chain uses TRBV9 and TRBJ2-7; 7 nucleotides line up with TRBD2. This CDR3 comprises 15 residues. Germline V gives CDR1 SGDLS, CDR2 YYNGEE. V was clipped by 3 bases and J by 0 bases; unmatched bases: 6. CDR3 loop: CASSGGLPDSYEQYF. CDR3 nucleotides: TGTGCCAGCAGCGGGGGACTACCAGACTCCTACGAGCAGTACTTC.

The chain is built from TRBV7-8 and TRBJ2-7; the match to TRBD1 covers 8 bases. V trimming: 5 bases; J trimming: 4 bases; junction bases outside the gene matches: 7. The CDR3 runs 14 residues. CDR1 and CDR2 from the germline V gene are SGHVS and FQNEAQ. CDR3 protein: CASSLDRGRYEQYF. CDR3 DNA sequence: TGTGCCAGCAGCCTTGACAGGGGTCGGTACGAGCAGTACTTC.

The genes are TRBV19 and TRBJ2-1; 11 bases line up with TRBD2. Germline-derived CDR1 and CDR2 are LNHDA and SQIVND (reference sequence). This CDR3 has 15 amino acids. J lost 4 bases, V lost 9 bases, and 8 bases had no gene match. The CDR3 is CASHPGTSGYNEQFF. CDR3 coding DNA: TGTGCCAGCCACCCAGGGACTAGCGGTTACAATGAGCAGTTCTTC.

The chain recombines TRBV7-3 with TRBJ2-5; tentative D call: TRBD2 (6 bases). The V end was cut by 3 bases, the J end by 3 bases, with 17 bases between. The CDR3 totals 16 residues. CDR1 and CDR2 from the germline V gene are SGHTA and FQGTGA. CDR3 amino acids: CASSFQGRPGEETQYF. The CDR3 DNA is TGTGCCAGCAGCTTCCAGGGTCGTCCGGGGGAAGAGACCCAGTACTTC.

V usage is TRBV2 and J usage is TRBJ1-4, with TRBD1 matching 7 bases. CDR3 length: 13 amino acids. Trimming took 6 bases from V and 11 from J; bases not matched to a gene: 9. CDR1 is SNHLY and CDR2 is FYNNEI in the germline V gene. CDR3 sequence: CASSQTGQGKLFF. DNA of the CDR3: TGTGCCAGCAGCCAGACAGGGCAGGGGAAACTGTTTTTT.

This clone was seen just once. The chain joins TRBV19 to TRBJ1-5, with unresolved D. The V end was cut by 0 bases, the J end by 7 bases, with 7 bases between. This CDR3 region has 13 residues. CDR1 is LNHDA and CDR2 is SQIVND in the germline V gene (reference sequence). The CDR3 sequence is CASSIDSEQPQHF. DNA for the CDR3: TGTGCCAGTAGTATAGATTCCGAACAGCCCCAGCATTTT.

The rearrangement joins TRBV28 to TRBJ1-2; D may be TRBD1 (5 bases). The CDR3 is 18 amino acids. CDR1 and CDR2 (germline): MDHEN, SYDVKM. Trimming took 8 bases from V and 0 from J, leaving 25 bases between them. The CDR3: CASGIPEGRLLSNYGYTF. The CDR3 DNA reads TGTGCCAGCGGGATCCCCGAGGGACGGTTACTTTCTAACTATGGCTACACCTTC.

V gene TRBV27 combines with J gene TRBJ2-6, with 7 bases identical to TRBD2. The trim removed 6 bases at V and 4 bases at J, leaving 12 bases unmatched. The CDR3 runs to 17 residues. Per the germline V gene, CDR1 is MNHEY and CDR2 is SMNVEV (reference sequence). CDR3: CASSWRPLAAGANVLTF. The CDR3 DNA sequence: TGTGCCAGCAGCTGGCGACCTCTAGCGGCGGGGGCCAACGTCCTGACTTTC.

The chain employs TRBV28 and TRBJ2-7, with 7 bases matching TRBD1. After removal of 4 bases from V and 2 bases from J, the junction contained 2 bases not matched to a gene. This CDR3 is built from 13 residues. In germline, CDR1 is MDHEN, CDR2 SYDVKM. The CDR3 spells CASSSGQPYEQYF. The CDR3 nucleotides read TGTGCCAGCAGTTCGGGACAGCCCTACGAGCAGTACTTC. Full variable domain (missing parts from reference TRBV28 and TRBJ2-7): DVKVTQSSRYLVKRTGEKVFLECVQDMDHENMFWYRQDPGLGLRLIYFSYDVKMKEKGDIPEGYSVSREKKERFSLILESASTNQTSMYLCASSSGQPYEQYFGPGTRLTVT.

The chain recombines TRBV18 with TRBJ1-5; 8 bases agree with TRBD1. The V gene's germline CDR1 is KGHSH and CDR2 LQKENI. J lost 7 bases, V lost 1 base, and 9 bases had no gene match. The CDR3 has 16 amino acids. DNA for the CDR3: TGTGCCAGCTCACCACAAGACAGGGGAGTGGGACAGCCCCAGCATTTT. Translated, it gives CASSPQDRGVGQPQHF.

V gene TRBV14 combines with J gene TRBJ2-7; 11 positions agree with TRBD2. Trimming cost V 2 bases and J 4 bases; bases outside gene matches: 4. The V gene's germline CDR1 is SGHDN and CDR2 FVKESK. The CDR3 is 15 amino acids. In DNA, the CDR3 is TGTGCCAGCAGCCAAACCGGGACTAGCGGATACGAGCAGTACTTC. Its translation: CASSQTGTSGYEQYF.

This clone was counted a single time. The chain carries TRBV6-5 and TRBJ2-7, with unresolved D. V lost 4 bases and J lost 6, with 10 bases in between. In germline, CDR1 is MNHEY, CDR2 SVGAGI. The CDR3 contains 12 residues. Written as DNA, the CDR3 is TGTGCCAGCAGTTCAGCTCTGCCCGAGCAGTACTTC. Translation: CASSSALPEQYF.

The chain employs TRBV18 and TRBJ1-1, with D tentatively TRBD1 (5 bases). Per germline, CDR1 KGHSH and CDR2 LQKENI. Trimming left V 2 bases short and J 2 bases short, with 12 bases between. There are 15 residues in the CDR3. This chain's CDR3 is CASSPSMGVNTEAFF. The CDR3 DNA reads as TGTGCCAGCTCACCATCGATGGGGGTTAACACTGAAGCTTTCTTT.

CDR3 loop: CASSLGSGNRNEQFF. The CDR3 DNA follows: TGTGCCAGCAGCTTGGGCAGCGGGAATCGCAATGAGCAGTTCTTC. This chain links TRBV5-6 with TRBJ2-1; 7 bases map to TRBD2. This CDR3 contains 15 residues. CDR1 SGHDT and CDR2 YYEEEE come from the germline V gene. The junction had 6 bases not matched to a gene; V was cut back by 0 bases and J by 6 bases.

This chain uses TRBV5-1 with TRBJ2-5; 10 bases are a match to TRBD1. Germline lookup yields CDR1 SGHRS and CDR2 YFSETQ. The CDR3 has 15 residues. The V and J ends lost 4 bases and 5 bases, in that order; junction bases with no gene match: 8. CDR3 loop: CASSTQTGGAETQYF. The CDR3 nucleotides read TGCGCCAGCAGCACCCAGACAGGGGGCGCGGAGACCCAGTACTTC.

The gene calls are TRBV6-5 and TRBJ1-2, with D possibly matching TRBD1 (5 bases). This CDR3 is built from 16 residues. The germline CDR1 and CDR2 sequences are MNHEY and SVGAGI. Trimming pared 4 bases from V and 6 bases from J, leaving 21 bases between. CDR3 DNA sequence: TGTGCCAGCAGTTCCTTTGACAGCGGGCATATTGATGGCTACACCTTC. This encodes CASSSFDSGHIDGYTF.

For the CDR3, the DNA is TGTGCCAGCAGCCCAAGCGGGAGAGGCACAGATACGCAGTATTTT. This codes for CASSPSGRGTDTQYF. J is TRBJ2-3 and V is TRBV7-3; 8 positions agree with TRBD2. CDR1 and CDR2 from the germline V gene are SGHTA and FQGTGA. Unmatched junction bases numbered 5, after V lost 5 bases and J lost 1 base. The CDR3 totals 15 residues.

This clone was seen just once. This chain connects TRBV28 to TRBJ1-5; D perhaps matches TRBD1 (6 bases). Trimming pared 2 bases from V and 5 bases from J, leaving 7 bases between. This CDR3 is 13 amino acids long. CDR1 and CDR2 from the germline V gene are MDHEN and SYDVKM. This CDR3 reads CASSLAGDQPQHF. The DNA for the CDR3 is TGTGCCAGCAGTTTAGCAGGGGATCAGCCCCAGCATTTT.

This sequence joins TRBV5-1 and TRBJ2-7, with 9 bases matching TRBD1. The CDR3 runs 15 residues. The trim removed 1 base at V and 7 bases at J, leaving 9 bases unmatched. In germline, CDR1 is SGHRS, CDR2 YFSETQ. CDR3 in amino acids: CASSLRAGQGGEQYF. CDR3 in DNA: TGCGCCAGCAGCTTGAGAGCGGGACAGGGAGGAGAGCAGTACTTC.

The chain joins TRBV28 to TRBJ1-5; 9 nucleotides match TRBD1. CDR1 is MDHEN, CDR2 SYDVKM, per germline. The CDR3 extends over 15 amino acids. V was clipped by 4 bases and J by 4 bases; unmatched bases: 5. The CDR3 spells CASSYTTGGNQPQHF. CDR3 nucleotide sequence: TGTGCCAGCAGTTACACGACAGGGGGGAATCAGCCCCAGCATTTT.

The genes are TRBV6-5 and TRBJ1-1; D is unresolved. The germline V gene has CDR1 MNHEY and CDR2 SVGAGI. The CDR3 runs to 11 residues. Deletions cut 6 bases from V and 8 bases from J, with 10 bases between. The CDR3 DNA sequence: TGTGCCAGCAGGCTTAACCGGGAAGCTTTCTTT. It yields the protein CASRLNREAFF.

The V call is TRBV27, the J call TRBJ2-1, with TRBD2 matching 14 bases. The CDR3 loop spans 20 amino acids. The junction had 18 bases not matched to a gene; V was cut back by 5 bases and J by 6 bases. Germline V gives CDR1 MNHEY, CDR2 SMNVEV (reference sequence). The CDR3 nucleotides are TGTGCCAGCAGTCCCCCCCTGGGACTAGCGGGAGTAATTGGTCGCAATGAGCAGTTCTTC. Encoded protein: CASSPPLGLAGVIGRNEQFF.

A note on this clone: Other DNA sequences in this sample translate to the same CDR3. The CDR3 sequence is CASSLTGGTGNTIYF. In nucleotides, the CDR3 is TGTGCCAGCAGCTTGACAGGGGGCACGGGAAACACCATATATTTT. V and J are TRBV7-2 and TRBJ1-3, with 10 positions matching TRBD1. Losses at the gene ends were 3 bases for V and 4 bases for J; bases not matched to a gene: 3. The CDR3 has 15 amino acids. Germline V gene sequence: CDR1 SGHTA, CDR2 FQGNSA.

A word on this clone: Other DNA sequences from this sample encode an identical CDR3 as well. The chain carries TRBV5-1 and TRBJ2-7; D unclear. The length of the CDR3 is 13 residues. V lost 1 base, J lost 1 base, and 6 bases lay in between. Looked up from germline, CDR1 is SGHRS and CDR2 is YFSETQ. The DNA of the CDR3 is TGCGCCAGCAGCTTGCAAGGGTCCTACGAGCAGTACTTC. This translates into CASSLQGSYEQYF.

The CDR3 sequence: CASSLTGPAEQYF. CDR3 DNA sequence: TGTGCCAGCAGCTTGACAGGGCCCGCCGAGCAGTACTTC. The genes are TRBV5-6 and TRBJ2-7; tentative D call: TRBD1 (6 bases). CDR3 length: 13 residues. Trimming left V 1 base short and J 6 bases short, with 11 bases between. Per germline, CDR1 SGHDT and CDR2 YYEEEE.